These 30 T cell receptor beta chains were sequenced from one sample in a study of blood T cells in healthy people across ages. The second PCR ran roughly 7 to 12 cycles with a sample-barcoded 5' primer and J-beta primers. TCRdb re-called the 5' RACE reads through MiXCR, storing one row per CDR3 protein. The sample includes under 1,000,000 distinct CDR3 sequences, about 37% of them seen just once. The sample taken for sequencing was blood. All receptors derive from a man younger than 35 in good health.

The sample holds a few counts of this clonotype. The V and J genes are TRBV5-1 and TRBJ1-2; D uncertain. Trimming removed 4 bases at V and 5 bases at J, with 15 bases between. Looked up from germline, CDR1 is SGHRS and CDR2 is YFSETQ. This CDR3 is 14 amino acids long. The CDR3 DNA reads TGCGCCAGCAGCACCGACCGGGGAACTTATGGCTACACCTTC. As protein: CASSTDRGTYGYTF.

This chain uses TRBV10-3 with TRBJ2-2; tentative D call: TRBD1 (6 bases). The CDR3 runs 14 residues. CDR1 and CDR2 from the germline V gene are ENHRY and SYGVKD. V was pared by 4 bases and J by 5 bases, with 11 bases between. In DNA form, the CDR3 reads TGTGCCATCAGTGGGGCCGACAGGACCGGGGAGCTGTTTTTT. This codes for CAISGADRTGELFF.

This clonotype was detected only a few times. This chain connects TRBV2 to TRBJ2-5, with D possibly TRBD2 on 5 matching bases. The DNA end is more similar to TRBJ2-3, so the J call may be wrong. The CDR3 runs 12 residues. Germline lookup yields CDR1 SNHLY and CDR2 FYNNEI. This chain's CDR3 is CASSESRGTQYF. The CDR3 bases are TGTGCCAGCAGTGAATCACGGGGAACGCAGTATTTT.

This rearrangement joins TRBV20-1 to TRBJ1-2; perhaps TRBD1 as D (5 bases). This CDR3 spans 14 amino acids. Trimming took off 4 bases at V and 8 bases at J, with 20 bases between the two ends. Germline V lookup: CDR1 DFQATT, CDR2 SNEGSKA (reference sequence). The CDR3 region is CSAKSLGEVKGYTF. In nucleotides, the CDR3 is TGCAGTGCTAAATCCTTGGGGGAAGTGAAAGGCTACACCTTC.

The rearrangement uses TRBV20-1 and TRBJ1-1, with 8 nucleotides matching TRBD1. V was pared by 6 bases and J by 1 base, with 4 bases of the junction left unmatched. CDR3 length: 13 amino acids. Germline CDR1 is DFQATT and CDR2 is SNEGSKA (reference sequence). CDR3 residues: CSAGQGSNTEAFF. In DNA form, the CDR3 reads TGCAGTGCCGGACAGGGATCGAACACTGAAGCTTTCTTT.

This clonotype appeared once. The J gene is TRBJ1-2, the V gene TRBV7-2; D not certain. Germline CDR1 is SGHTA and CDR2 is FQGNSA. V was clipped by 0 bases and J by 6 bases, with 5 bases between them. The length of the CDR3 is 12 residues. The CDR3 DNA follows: TGTGCCAGCAGCTTAGCACTCAATGGCTACACCTTC. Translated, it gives CASSLALNGYTF.

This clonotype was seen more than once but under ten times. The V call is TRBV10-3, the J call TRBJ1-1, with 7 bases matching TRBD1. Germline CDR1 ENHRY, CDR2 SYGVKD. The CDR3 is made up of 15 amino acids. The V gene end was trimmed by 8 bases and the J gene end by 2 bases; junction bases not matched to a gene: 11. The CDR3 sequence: CAISKGAGGNTEAFF. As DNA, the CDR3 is TGTGCCATCTCGAAGGGGGCAGGGGGAAACACTGAAGCTTTCTTT.

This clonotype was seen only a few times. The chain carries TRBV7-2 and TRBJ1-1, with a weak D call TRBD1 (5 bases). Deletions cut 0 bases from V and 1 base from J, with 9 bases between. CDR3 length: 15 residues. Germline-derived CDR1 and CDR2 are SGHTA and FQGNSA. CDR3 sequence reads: CASSLANTGNTEAFF. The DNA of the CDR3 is TGTGCCAGCAGCTTAGCGAACACAGGGAACACTGAAGCTTTCTTT.

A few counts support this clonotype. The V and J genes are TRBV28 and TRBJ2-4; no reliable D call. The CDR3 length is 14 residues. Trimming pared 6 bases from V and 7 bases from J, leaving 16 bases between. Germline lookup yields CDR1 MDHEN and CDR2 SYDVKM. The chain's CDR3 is CASRLDHGPNIQYF. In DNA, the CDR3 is TGTGCCAGCAGACTCGACCACGGCCCCAACATTCAGTACTTC. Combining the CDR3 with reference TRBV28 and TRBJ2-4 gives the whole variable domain DVKVTQSSRYLVKRTGEKVFLECVQDMDHENMFWYRQDPGLGLRLIYFSYDVKMKEKGDIPEGYSVSREKKERFSLILESASTNQTSMYLCASRLDHGPNIQYFGAGTRLSVL.

This CDR3 reads CSASTGWAEQFF. The CDR3 bases are TGCAGTGCTAGCACGGGGTGGGCTGAGCAGTTCTTC. The V call is TRBV20-1, the J call TRBJ2-1; a possible D gene is TRBD2 (5 bases). CDR1 DFQATT and CDR2 SNEGSKA come from the germline V gene (reference sequence). The ends were cut back, 3 bases at V and 9 bases at J, with 12 bases in the middle. The CDR3 consists of 12 residues.

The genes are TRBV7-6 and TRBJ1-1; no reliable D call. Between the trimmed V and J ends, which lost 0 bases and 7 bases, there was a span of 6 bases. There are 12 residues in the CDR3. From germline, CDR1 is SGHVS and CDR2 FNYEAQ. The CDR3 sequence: CASSLAAGEAFF. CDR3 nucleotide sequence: TGTGCCAGCAGCTTAGCGGCGGGTGAAGCTTTCTTT.

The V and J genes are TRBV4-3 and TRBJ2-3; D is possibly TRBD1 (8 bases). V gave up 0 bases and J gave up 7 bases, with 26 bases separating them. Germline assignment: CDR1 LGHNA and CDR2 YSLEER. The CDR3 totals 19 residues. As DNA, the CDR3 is TGCGCCAGCAGCCAAGATGATTCGGACAGGGAGGGAATCGGAAATACGCAGTATTTT. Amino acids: CASSQDDSDREGIGNTQYF.

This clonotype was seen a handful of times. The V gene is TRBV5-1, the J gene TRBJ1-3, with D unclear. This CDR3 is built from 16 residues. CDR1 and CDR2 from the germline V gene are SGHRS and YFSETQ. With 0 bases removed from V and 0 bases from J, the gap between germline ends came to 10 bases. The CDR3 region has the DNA TGCGCCAGCAGCTTGGGGGTCGGCAGCTCTGGAAACACCATATATTTT. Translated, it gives CASSLGVGSSGNTIYF.

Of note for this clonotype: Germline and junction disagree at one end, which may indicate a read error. The CDR3 spells CASSPGQNSYNGQFF. In DNA form, the CDR3 reads TGTGCCAGCAGCCCCGGACAGAACTCCTACAATGGGCAGTTCTTT. This chain uses TRBV7-9 with TRBJ2-1; tentatively, D is TRBD1 (6 bases). CDR3 length equals 15 residues. Germline CDR1 and CDR2: SEHNR and FQNEAQ (reference sequence).

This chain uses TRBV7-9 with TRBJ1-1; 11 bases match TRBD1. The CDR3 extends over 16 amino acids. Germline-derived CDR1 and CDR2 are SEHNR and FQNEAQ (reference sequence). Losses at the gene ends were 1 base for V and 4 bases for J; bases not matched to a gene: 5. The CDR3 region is CASSLGLGTGGTEAFF. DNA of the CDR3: TGTGCCAGCAGCTTAGGACTGGGGACAGGGGGCACTGAAGCTTTCTTT. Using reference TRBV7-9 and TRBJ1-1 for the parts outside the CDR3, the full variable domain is DTGVSQNPRHKITKRGQNVTFRCDPISEHNRLYWYRQTLGQGPEFLTYFQNEAQLEKSRLLSDRFSAERPKGSFSTLEIQRTEQGDSAMYLCASSLGLGTGGTEAFFGQGTRLTVV.

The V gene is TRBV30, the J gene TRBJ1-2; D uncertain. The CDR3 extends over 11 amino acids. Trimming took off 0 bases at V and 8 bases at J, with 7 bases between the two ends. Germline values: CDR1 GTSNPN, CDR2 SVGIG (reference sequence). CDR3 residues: CAWSVQKGYTF. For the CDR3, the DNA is TGTGCCTGGAGTGTACAGAAGGGCTACACCTTC.

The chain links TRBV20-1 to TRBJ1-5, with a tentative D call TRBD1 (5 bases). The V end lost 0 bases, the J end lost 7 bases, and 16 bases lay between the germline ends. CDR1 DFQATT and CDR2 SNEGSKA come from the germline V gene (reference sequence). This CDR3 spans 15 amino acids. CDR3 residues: CSARDPGRDGQPQHF. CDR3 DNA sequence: TGCAGTGCTAGAGATCCCGGCAGGGACGGGCAGCCCCAGCATTTT.

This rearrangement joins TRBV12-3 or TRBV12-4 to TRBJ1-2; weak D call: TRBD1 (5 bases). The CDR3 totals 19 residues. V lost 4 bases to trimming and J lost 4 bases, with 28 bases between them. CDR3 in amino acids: CASSSILGTTSFLSYGYTF. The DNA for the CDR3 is TGTGCCAGCAGTTCTATCCTGGGGACCACATCATTCCTTAGCTATGGCTACACCTTC.

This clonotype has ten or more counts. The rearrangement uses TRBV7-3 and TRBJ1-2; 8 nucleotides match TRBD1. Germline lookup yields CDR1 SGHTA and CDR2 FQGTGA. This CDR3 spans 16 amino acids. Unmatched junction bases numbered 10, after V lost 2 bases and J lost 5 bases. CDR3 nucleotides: TGTGCCAGCAGCTTATCAGGGGGCAGGATAGGTTATGGCTACACCTTC. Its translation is CASSLSGGRIGYGYTF.

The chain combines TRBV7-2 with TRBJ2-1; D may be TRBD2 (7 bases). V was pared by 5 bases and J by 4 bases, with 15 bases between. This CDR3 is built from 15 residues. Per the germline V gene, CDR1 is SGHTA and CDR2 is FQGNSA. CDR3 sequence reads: CASSPRGGKYNEQFF. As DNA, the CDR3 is TGTGCCAGCAGCCCGAGGGGGGGGAAGTACAATGAGCAGTTCTTC.

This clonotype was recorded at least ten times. The CDR3 region is CSAVRGSSYNEQFF. In DNA form, the CDR3 reads TGCAGTGCTGTTCGGGGTAGCTCCTACAATGAGCAGTTCTTC. The chain carries TRBV20-1 and TRBJ2-1; possible D gene TRBD2, 5 bases. The CDR3 is 14 amino acids. CDR1 is DFQATT and CDR2 is SNEGSKA in the germline V gene (reference sequence). V was trimmed by 5 bases and J by 0 bases, leaving 11 bases between them.

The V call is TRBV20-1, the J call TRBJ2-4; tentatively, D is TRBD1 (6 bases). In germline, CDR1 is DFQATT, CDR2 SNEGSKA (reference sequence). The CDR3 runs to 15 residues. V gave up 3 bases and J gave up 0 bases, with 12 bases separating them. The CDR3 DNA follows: TGCAGTGCTAGTGGGACACTGCTAGCCAAAAACATTCAGTACTTC. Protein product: CSASGTLLAKNIQYF.

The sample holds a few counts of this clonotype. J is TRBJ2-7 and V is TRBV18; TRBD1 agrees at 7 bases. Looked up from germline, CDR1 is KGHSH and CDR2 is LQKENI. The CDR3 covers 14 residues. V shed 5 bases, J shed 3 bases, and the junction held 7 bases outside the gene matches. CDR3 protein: CASSEQGTVYEQYF. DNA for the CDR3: TGTGCCAGCTCAGAACAGGGGACAGTCTACGAGCAGTACTTC.

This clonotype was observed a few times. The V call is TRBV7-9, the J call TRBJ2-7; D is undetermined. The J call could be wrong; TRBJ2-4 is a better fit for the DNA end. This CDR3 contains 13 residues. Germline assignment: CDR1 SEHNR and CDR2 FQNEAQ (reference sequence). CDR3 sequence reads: CASSPSPRVIQYF. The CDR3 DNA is TGTGCCAGCAGCCCATCCCCTCGGGTCATTCAGTACTTC.

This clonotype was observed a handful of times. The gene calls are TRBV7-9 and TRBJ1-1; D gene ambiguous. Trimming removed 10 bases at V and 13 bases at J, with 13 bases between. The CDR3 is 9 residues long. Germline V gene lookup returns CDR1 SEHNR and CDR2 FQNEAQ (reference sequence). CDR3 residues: CATALEGFF. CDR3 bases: TGTGCCACCGCCCTCGAGGGTTTCTTT.

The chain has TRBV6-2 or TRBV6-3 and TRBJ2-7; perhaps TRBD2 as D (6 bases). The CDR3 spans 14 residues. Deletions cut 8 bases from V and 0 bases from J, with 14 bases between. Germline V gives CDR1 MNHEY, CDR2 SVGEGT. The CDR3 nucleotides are TGTGCCAGCGCGGGGACCCCGAGCTCCTACGAGCAGTACTTC. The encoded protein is CASAGTPSSYEQYF.

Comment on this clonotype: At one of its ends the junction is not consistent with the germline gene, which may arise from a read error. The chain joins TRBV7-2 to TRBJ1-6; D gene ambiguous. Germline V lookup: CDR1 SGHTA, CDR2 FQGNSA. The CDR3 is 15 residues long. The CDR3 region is CASSLEGSGDSPLHF. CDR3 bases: TGTGCCAGCAGTTTAGAAGGGAGTGGGGATTCACCCCTCCACTTT.

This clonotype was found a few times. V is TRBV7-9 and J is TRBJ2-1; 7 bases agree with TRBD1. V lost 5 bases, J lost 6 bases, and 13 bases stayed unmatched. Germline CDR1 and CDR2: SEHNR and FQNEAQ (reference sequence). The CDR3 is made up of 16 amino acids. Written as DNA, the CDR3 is TGTGCCAGCAGCCATCCCCCGACAGGGACCCGCAATGAGCAGTTCTTC. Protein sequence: CASSHPPTGTRNEQFF. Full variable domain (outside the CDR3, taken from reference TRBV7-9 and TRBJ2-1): DTGVSQNPRHKITKRGQNVTFRCDPISEHNRLYWYRQTLGQGPEFLTYFQNEAQLEKSRLLSDRFSAERPKGSFSTLEIQRTEQGDSAMYLCASSHPPTGTRNEQFFGPGTRLTVL.

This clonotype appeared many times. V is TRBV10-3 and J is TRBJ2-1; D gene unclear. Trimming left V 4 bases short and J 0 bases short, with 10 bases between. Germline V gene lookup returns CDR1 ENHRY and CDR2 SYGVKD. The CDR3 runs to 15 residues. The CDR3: CAISAGGYSYNEQFF. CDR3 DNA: TGTGCCATCAGTGCGGGCGGCTACTCCTACAATGAGCAGTTCTTC.

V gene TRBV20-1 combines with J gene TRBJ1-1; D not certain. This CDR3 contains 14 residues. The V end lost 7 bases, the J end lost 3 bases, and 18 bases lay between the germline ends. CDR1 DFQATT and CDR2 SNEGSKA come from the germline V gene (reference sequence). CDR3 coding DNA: TGCAGTGGGAAGGCGCCTGGGGATCACACTGAAGCTTTCTTT. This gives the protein CSGKAPGDHTEAFF.